These 22 T cell receptor beta chains came from one sample sequenced in a study of CD8+ T cells in alopecia areata. Sequencing templates came from extracted RNA that was reverse transcribed into cDNA. TCRdb's table, derived via immunoSEQ multiplex PCR, lists solely in-frame clones and lacks some. This table has around 180,000 clones, about 65% appearing once. Treatment described: oral pan-JAK inhibitor, 5-10 mg twice daily. The sequencing used CD4+ T cells sorted from blood, collected between weeks 49 and 50, from a patient treated with tofacitinib. The origin of the receptors is a human donor with alopecia areata.

This sequence joins TRBV29-1 and TRBJ2-3; a weak D match, TRBD1 (5 bases). CDR1 SQVTM and CDR2 ANQGSEA come from the germline V gene. This CDR3 has 13 residues. V was shortened by 7 bases and J by 0 bases, with 11 bases between the two germline ends. CDR3 region: CSATRVSTDTQYF. The CDR3 region has the DNA TGCAGCGCTACCAGGGTTAGCACAGATACGCAGTATTTT.

This rearrangement joins TRBV25-1 to TRBJ2-7; a weak D match, TRBD2 (5 bases). V was pared by 6 bases and J by 3 bases, with 21 bases between. The CDR3 extends over 16 amino acids. Per the germline V gene, CDR1 is MGHDK and CDR2 is SYGVNS. CDR3 sequence reads: CASSLARGSFYYEQYF. DNA of the CDR3: TGTGCCAGCAGCTTAGCGCGAGGCAGCTTCTACTACGAGCAGTACTTC.

In the case of this clone: The same CDR3 arises from other DNA sequences in this sample as well. V gene TRBV5-1 combines with J gene TRBJ2-5; D is undetermined. CDR3 length: 12 residues. The germline CDR1 and CDR2 sequences are SGHRS and YFSETQ. V was shortened by 0 bases and J by 5 bases, with 5 bases between the two germline ends. The CDR3 sequence: CASSLVGETQYF. CDR3 bases: TGCGCCAGCAGCTTGGTTGGGGAGACCCAGTACTTC. Filled out from reference TRBV5-1 and TRBJ2-5, the complete variable domain reads KAGVTQTPRYLIKTRGQQVTLSCSPISGHRSVSWYQQTPGQGLQFLFEYFSETQRNKGNFPGRFSGRQFSNSRSEMNVSTLELGDSALYLCASSLVGETQYFGPGTRLLVL.

The genes are TRBV29-1 and TRBJ2-1; 11 nucleotides line up with TRBD2. The V gene end was trimmed by 6 bases and the J gene end by 4 bases; junction bases not matched to a gene: 5. Per the germline V gene, CDR1 is SQVTM and CDR2 is ANQGSEA. This CDR3 comprises 14 residues. CDR3 loop: CSVVGLAVYNEQFF. DNA for the CDR3: TGCAGCGTAGTGGGACTAGCGGTTTACAATGAGCAGTTCTTC.

The chain links TRBV29-1 to TRBJ1-2; unclear D gene. V lost 4 bases and J lost 14, with 11 bases in between. The germline V gene has CDR1 SQVTM and CDR2 ANQGSEA. The length of the CDR3 is 9 residues. The CDR3 DNA is TGCAGCGTTGGGGATGCGCCGACCTTC. Protein product: CSVGDAPTF.

This chain links TRBV2 with TRBJ1-1; D is undetermined. The CDR3 loop spans 12 amino acids. V lost 5 bases and J lost 3, with 7 bases in between. Germline values: CDR1 SNHLY, CDR2 FYNNEI. The CDR3 region has the DNA TGTGCCAGCAGTAGCCGGGACACTGAAGCTTTCTTT. Amino acids: CASSSRDTEAFF.

The genes are TRBV29-1 and TRBJ2-7; D is possibly TRBD2 (6 bases). The CDR3 sequence is 13 residues long. The germline V gene has CDR1 SQVTM and CDR2 ANQGSEA. V lost 2 bases and J lost 6, with 14 bases in between. This chain's CDR3 is CSVELSVEGEQYF. The CDR3 coding sequence is TGCAGCGTTGAACTATCGGTGGAGGGCGAGCAGTACTTC.

This chain uses TRBV5-1 with TRBJ1-2; D gene uncertain. Germline CDR1 SGHRS, CDR2 YFSETQ. The CDR3 has 13 amino acids. V was trimmed by 5 bases and J by 1 base, leaving 9 bases between them. The chain's CDR3 is CASSQENNYGYTF. The CDR3 DNA is TGCGCCAGCAGTCAAGAGAATAACTATGGCTACACCTTC.

The V and J genes are TRBV6-1 and TRBJ1-6; perhaps TRBD1 as D (5 bases). The germline V gene encodes CDR1 MNHNS and CDR2 SASEGT. The CDR3 contains 14 residues. V was trimmed by 3 bases and J by 10 bases, leaving 13 bases between them. CDR3 residues: CASSDAGQKSPLHF. The CDR3 DNA sequence: TGTGCCAGCAGTGATGCAGGGCAGAAGTCACCCCTCCACTTT.

The chain has TRBV7-2 and TRBJ2-2, with 8 nucleotides matching TRBD1. Trimming at V came to 2 bases and at J to 4 bases, leaving 3 bases not matched to a gene. The CDR3 contains 15 residues. Germline CDR1 is SGHTA and CDR2 is FQGNSA. The chain's CDR3 is CASSLWQGATGELFF. As DNA, the CDR3 is TGTGCCAGCAGCTTATGGCAGGGGGCCACCGGGGAGCTGTTTTTT.

The chain links TRBV30 to TRBJ1-2; 11 bases line up with TRBD1. With V trimmed by 2 bases and J by 7 bases, 6 bases remained unmatched. The CDR3 has 14 residues. Germline lookup yields CDR1 GTSNPN and CDR2 SVGIG (reference sequence). CDR3 sequence (DNA): TGTGCCTGGAGTCCGGACAGGGGGCGAAGTGGCTACACCTTC. Its protein is CAWSPDRGRSGYTF. Drawing the rest from reference TRBV30 and TRBJ1-2, the complete variable domain is SQTIHQWPATLVQPVGSPLSLECTVEGTSNPNLYWYRQAAGRGLQLLFYSVGIGQISSEVPQNLSASRPQDRQFILSSKKLLLSDSGFYLCAWSPDRGRSGYTFGSGTRLTVV.

The rearrangement uses TRBV7-3 and TRBJ2-1, with TRBD2 identical over 13 bases. J lost 0 bases, V lost 4 bases, and 6 bases had no gene match. Germline V gene data show CDR1 as SGHTA and CDR2 as FQGTGA. There are 18 residues in the CDR3. This chain's CDR3 is CASSSRTSGGGSYNEQFF. In DNA, the CDR3 is TGTGCCAGCAGCTCCCGGACTAGCGGGGGCGGCTCCTACAATGAGCAGTTCTTC.

V and J are TRBV27 and TRBJ1-2; D may be TRBD1 (5 bases). In germline, CDR1 is MNHEY, CDR2 SMNVEV (reference sequence). The V end lost 4 bases, the J end lost 8 bases, and 26 bases lay between the germline ends. This CDR3 comprises 17 residues. CDR3 protein: CASSSLSGRDLYRGYTF. The CDR3 region has the DNA TGTGCCAGCAGTTCCCTTAGTGGGAGGGACCTGTATCGGGGCTACACCTTC.

This clone occurred a few times. The V call is TRBV30, the J call TRBJ1-1; D remains unclear. CDR1 and CDR2 (germline): GTSNPN, SVGIG (reference sequence). CDR3 size: 12 residues. Trimming shortened V by 3 bases and J by 6 bases, and 11 bases separated the two germline ends. CDR3 bases: TGTGCCTGGAGATCGGCGGTCTCTGAAGCTTTCTTT. Translating gives CAWRSAVSEAFF.

V usage is TRBV29-1 and J usage is TRBJ2-5; D is unresolved. The V end was cut by 2 bases, the J end by 4 bases, with 8 bases between. The CDR3 has 12 residues. The germline gives CDR1 SQVTM, CDR2 ANQGSEA. The CDR3 DNA is TGCAGCGTTGAATGGCTAGGAGAGACCCAGTACTTC. This codes for CSVEWLGETQYF.

J is TRBJ1-5 and V is TRBV27, with D hard to call. Trimming cost V 3 bases and J 4 bases, with 7 bases left between them. In germline, CDR1 is MNHEY, CDR2 SMNVEV (reference sequence). This CDR3 spans 13 amino acids. CDR3: CASSFGGNQPQHF. CDR3 DNA sequence: TGTGCCAGCAGTTTTGGTGGAAATCAGCCCCAGCATTTT.

The CDR3 region has the DNA TGTGCCTGGAGTATCGGACAACCGGGCTACACCTTC. Translated, it gives CAWSIGQPGYTF. The rearrangement links TRBV30 to TRBJ1-2, with D perhaps matching TRBD1 (5 bases). The CDR3 runs 12 residues. Deletions cut 2 bases from V and 8 bases from J, with 12 bases between. Germline V lookup: CDR1 GTSNPN, CDR2 SVGIG (reference sequence).

The rearrangement joins TRBV29-1 to TRBJ2-7; 7 nucleotides align to TRBD1. CDR3 length: 16 amino acids. V trimming: 6 bases; J trimming: 0 bases; junction bases outside the gene matches: 14. The germline CDR1 and CDR2 sequences are SQVTM and ANQGSEA. The CDR3 loop reads CSVAGQEFRSSYEQYF. CDR3 nucleotide sequence: TGCAGCGTCGCCGGACAGGAATTTCGGAGCTCCTACGAGCAGTACTTC.

The V gene is TRBV7-6, the J gene TRBJ1-5; no firm D call. CDR1 and CDR2 from the germline V gene are SGHVS and FNYEAQ. CDR3 size: 14 residues. The V and J ends lost 5 bases and 3 bases respectively, with 11 bases between them. The CDR3 is CASSQDGDNQPQHF. As DNA, the CDR3 is TGTGCCAGCAGCCAAGATGGGGACAATCAGCCCCAGCATTTT.

The gene calls are TRBV6-1 and TRBJ1-2; TRBD1 matches 8 bases. CDR3 size: 12 residues. J was trimmed by 6 bases and V by 10 bases; bases with no gene match: 7. Germline V gives CDR1 MNHNS, CDR2 SASEGT. The CDR3 bases are TGTGCCACGTGGACAGGGACAGATGGCTACACCTTC. This sequence encodes CATWTGTDGYTF.

A single count supports this clone. V and J are TRBV6-5 and TRBJ2-7; a weak D match, TRBD2 (6 bases). Trimming removed 0 bases from V and 3 bases from J, with 15 bases in between. The germline CDR1 and CDR2 sequences are MNHEY and SVGAGI. The CDR3 consists of 16 residues. The CDR3 nucleotides are TGTGCCAGCAGTTACTCAAGGGCGGGGCCCCGCTACGAGCAGTACTTC. The encoded protein is CASSYSRAGPRYEQYF.

The V call is TRBV27, the J call TRBJ1-5, with unresolved D. The CDR3 is 14 residues long. The V end was cut by 3 bases, the J end by 3 bases, with 9 bases between. CDR1 and CDR2 (germline): MNHEY, SMNVEV (reference sequence). CDR3 bases: TGTGCCAGCAGTTTCTTCGGGTTCAATCAGCCCCAGCATTTT. This codes for CASSFFGFNQPQHF.